This T cell receptor beta chain was sequenced during a study of vaccination effects on CD4 cells after COVID-19. The protocol was immunoSEQ multiplex PCR, while the TCRdb copy is restricted to in-frame clones and leaves out a portion. The sample records just under 65,000 clones, about 79% being singletons. ViraFEST used viral peptide pools to expand antigen-specific CD4+ T cells before sequencing. CD4+ T cell isolation took place after 10 days of culture. According to the study, vaccine recipients showed no prior SARS-CoV-2 infection and negative nucleocapsid antibodies. V lost 6 bases and J lost 3; bases outside the gene matches: 7. Looked up from germline, CDR1 is MNHNY and CDR2 is SVGAGI (reference sequence). The CDR3 is 16 residues long. Comment on this clone: Antigen unknown.

The chain uses TRBV6-6 and TRBJ1-6; 8 nucleotides line up with TRBD1. Sample: CD4+ T cells from PBMCs cultured with HCoV-OC43 spike peptides, taken before COVID-19 vaccination. The subset was: HCoV-OC43 spike overlapping peptide pool stimulation. This clonotype was obtained from a human donor who received a COVID-19 vaccine. The CDR3 DNA reads as TGTGCCAGCAGCCTGGACAGGGCGGTCTATAATTCACCCCTCCACTTT. Translating it yields CASSLDRAVYNSPLHF.